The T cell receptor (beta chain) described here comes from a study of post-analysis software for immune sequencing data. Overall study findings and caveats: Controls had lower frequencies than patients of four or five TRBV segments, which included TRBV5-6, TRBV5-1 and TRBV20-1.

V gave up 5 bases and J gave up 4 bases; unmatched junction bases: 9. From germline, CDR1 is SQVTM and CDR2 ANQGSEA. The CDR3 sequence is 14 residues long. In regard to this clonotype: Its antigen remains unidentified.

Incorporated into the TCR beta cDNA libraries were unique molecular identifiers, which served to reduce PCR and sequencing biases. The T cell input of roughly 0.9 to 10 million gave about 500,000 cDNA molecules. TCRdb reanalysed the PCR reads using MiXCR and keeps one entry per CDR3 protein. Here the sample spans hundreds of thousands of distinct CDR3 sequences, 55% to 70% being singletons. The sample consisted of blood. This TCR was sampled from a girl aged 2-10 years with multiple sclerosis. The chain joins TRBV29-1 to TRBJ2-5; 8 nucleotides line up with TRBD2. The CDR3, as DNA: TGCAGCGTTCGAGCGGGAGTGAAGGCAGAGACCCAGTACTTC. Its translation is CSVRAGVKAETQYF.